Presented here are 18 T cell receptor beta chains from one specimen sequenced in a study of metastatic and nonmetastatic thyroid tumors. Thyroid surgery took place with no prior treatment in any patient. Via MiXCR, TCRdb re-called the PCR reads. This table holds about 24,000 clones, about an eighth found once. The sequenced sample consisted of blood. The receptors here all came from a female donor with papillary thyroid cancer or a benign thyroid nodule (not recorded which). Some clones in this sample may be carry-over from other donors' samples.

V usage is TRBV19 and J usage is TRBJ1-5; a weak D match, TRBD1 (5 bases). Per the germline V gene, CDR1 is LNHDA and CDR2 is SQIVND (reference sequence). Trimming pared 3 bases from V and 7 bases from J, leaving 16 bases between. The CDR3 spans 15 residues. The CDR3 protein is CASSIDSVGVQPQHF. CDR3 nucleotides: TGTGCCAGTAGTATCGACAGTGTGGGAGTACAGCCCCAGCATTTT.

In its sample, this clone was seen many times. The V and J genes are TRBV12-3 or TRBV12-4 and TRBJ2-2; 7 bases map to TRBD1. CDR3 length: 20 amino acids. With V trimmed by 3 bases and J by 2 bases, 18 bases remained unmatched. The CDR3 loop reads CASSFDRAVVVRKNTGELFF. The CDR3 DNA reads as TGTGCCAGCAGTTTCGACAGGGCGGTCGTGGTTCGAAAAAACACCGGGGAGCTGTTTTTT.

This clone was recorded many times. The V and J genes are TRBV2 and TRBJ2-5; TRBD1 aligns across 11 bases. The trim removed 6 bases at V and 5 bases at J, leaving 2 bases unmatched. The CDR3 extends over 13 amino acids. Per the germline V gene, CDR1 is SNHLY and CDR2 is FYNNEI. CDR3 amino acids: CASRDRGRETQYF. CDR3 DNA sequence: TGTGCCAGCAGGGACAGGGGGCGGGAGACCCAGTACTTC.

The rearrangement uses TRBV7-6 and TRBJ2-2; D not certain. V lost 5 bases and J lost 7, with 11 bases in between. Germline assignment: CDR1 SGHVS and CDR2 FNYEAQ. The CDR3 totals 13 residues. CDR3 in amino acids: CASSPRPGGELFF. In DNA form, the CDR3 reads TGTGCCAGCAGCCCTAGGCCAGGCGGGGAGCTGTTTTTT.

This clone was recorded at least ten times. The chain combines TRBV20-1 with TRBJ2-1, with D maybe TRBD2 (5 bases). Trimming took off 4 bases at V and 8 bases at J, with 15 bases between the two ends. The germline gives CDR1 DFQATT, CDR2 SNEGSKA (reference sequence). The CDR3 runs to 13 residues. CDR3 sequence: CSAKRGIVDEQFF. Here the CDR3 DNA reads TGCAGTGCTAAGAGAGGGATCGTCGATGAGCAGTTCTTC.

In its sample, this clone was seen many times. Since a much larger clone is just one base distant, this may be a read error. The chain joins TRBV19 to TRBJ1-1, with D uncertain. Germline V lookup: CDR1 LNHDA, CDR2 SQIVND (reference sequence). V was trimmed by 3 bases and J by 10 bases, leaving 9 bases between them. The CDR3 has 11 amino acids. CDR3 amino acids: CASSMFAGAFF. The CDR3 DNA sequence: TGTGCCAGTAGTATGTTCGCTGGAGCTTTCTTT.

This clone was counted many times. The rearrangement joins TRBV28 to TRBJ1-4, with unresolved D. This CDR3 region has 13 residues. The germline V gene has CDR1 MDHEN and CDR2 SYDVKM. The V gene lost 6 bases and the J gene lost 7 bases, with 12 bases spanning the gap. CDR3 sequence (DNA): TGTGCCAGCAGCCCCCACCCGGGTGAAAAACTGTTTTTT. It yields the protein CASSPHPGEKLFF.

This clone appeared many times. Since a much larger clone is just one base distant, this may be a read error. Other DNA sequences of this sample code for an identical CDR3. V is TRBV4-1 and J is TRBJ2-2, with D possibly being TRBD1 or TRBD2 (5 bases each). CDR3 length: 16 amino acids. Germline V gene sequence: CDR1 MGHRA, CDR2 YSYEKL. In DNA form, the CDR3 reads TGCGCCAGCAGCCAAGAGGGGCAACCGGGCACCGGGGAGCCGTTTTTT. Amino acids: CASSQEGQPGTGEPFF.

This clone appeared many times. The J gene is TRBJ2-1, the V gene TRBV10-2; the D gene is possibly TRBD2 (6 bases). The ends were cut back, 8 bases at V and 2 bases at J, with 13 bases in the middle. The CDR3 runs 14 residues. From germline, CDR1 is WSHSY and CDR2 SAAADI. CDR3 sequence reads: CASQESGAYNEQFF. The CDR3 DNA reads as TGCGCCAGCCAGGAGTCGGGAGCCTACAATGAGCAGTTCTTC.

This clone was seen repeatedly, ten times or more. The CDR3 DNA sequence: TGTGCCAGCTCACCATGGGACTATAGGGGTGATGAGCAGTTCTTC. Protein sequence: CASSPWDYRGDEQFF. The genes are TRBV18 and TRBJ2-1; TRBD2 aligns across 7 bases. V lost 2 bases to trimming and J lost 8 bases; unmatched junction nucleotides: 9. The CDR3 contains 15 residues. The germline V gene has CDR1 KGHSH and CDR2 LQKENI.

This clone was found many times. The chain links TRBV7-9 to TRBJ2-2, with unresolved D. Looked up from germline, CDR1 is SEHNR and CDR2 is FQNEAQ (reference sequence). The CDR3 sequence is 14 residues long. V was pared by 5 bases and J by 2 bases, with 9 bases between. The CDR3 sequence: CASSLGSNTGELFF. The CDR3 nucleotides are TGTGCCAGCAGCCTGGGATCAAACACCGGGGAGCTGTTTTTT.

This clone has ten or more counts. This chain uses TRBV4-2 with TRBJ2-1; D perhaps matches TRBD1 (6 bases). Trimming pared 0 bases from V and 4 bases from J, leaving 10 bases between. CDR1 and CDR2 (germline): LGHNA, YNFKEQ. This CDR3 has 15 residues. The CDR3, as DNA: TGTGCCAGCAGCCAAGACAGGGGCGAATACAATGAGCAGTTCTTC. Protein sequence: CASSQDRGEYNEQFF.

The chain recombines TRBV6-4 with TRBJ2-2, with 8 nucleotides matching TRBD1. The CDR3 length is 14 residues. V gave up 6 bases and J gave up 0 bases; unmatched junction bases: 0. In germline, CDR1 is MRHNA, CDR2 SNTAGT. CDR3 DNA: TGTGCCAGCAGACAGGGGGCGAACACCGGGGAGCTGTTTTTT. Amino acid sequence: CASRQGANTGELFF.

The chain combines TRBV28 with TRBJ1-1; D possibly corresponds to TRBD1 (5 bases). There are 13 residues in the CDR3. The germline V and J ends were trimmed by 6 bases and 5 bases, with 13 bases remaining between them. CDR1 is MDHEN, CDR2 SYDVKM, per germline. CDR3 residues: CASRSDRLTEAFF. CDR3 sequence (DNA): TGTGCCAGCAGGTCTGACAGATTAACTGAAGCTTTCTTT.

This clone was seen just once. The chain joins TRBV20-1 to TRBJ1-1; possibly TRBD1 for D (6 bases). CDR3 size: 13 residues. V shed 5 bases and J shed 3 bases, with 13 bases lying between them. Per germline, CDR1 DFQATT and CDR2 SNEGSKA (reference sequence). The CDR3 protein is CSAEAQGYTEAFF. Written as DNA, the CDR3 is TGCAGTGCTGAGGCTCAGGGGTACACTGAAGCTTTCTTT.

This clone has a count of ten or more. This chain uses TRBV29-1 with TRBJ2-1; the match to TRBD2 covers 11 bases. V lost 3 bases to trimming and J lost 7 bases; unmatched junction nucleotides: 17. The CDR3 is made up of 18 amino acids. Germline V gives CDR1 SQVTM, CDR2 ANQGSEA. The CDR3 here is CSVDKVTSGNSGTNEQFF. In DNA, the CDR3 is TGCAGCGTTGATAAGGTGACTAGCGGGAATTCAGGGACAAATGAGCAGTTCTTC.

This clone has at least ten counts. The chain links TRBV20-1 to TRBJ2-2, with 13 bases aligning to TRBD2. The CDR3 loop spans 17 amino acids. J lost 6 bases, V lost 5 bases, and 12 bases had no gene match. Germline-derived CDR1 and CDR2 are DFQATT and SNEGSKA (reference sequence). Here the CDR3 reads CSAARTSGRLGAGELFF. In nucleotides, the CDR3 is TGCAGTGCTGCCCGGACTAGCGGGAGATTAGGCGCCGGGGAGCTGTTTTTT.

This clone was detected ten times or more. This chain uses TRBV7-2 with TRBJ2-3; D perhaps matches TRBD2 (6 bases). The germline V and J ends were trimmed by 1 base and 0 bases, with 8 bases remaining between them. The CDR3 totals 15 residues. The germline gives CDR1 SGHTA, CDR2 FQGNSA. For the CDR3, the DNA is TGTGCCAGCAGCTTAGTGCGGGGCAGCACAGATACGCAGTATTTT. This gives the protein CASSLVRGSTDTQYF.